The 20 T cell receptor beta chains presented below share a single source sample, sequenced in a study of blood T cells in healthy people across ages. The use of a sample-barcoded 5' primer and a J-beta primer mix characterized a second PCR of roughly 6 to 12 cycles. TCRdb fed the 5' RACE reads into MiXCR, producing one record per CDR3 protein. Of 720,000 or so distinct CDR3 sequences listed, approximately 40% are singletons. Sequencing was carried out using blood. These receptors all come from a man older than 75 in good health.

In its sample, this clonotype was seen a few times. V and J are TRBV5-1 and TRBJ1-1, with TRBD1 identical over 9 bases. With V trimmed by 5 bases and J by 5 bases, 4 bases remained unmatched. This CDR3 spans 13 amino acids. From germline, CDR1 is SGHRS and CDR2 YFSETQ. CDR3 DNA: TGCGCCAGCAGGCGGACAGGGGCAACTGAAGCTTTCTTT. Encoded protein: CASRRTGATEAFF.

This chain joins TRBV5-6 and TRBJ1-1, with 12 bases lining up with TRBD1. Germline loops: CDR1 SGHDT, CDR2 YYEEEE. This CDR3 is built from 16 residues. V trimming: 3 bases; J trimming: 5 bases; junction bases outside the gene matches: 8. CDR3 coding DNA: TGTGCCAGCAGCTCCGGGACAGGGGGCTATAGGACTGAAGCTTTCTTT. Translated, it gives CASSSGTGGYRTEAFF. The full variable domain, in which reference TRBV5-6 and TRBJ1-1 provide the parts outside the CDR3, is DAGVTQSPTHLIKTRGQQVTLRCSPKSGHDTVSWYQQALGQGPQFIFQYYEEEERQRGNFPDRFSGHQFPNYSSELNVNALLLGDSALYLCASSSGTGGYRTEAFFGQGTRLTVV.

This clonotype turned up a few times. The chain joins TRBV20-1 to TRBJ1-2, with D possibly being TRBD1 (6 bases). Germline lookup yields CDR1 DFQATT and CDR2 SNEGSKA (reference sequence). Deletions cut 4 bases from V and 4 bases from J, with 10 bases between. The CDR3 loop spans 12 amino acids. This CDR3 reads CSATGVRYGYTF. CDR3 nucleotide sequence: TGCAGTGCTACAGGGGTCCGCTATGGCTACACCTTC.

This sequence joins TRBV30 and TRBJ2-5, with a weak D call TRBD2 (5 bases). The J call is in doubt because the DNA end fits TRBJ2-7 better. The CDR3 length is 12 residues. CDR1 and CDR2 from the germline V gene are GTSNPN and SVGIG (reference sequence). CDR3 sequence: CAWNPNGDEQYF. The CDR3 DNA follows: TGTGCCTGGAACCCCAACGGGGACGAGCAGTACTTC.

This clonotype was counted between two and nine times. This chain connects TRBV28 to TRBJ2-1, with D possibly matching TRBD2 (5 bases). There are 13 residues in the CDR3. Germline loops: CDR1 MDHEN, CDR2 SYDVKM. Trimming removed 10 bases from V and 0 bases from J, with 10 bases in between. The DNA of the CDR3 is TGTGCCATCAGCGGCCGCTCCTACAATGAGCAGTTCTTC. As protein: CAISGRSYNEQFF.

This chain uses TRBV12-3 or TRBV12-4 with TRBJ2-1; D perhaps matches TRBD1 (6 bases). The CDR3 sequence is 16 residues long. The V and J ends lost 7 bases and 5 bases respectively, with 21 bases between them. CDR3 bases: TGTGCCAGCAACAGGGTAAGGGAAAATCCCAACAATGAGCAGTTCTTC. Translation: CASNRVRENPNNEQFF.

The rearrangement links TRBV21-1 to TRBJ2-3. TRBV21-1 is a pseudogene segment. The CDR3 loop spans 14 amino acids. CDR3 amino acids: CASSDRDSTDTQYF. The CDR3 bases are TGTGCCAGCAGCGATCGCGACAGCACAGATACGCAGTATTTT.

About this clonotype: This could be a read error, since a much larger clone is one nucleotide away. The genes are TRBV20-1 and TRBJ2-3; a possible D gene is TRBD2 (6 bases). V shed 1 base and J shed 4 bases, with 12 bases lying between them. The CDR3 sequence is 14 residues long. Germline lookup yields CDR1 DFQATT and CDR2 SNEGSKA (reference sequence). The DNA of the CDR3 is TGCAGTGCTAGAGCAAAGCGGGCCGCAGATACGCAGTATTTT. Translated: CSARAKRAADTQYF.

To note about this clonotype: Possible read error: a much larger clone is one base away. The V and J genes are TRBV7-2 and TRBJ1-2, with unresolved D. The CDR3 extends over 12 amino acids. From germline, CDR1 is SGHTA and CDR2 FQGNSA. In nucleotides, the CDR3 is TGTGCCAGCAACTTAGATAGGCGTGGCTACACCTTC. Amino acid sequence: CASNLDRRGYTF.

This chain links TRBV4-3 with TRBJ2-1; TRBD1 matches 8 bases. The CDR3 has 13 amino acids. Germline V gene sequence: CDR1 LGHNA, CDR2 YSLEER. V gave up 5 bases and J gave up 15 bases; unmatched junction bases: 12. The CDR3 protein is CASSAGSGTGSFF. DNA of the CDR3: TGCGCCAGCAGCGCTGGATCCGGGACAGGCTCGTTCTTC.

The CDR3 nucleotides read TGTGCCTGGAGTTTAGACAGGGATCAGCCCCAGCATTTT. Translated: CAWSLDRDQPQHF. The gene calls are TRBV30 and TRBJ1-5; TRBD1 matches 7 bases. The germline gives CDR1 GTSNPN, CDR2 SVGIG (reference sequence). The V segment lost 2 bases and the J segment 5 bases; nucleotides outside the gene matches: 3. This CDR3 has 13 residues.

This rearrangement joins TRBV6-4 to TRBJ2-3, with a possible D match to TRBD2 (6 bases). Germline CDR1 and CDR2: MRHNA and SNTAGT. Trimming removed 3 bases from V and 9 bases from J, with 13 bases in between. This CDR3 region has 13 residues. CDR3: CASSEDWSGTQYF. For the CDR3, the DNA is TGTGCCAGCAGTGAGGATTGGAGCGGGACGCAGTATTTT.

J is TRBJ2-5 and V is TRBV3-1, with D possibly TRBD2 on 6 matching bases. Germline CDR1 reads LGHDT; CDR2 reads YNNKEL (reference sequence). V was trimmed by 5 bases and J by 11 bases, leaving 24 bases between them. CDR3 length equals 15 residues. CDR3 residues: CASSSGRIVNNEQYF. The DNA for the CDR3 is TGTGCCAGCAGCTCAGGGAGGATAGTGAACAATGAGCAGTACTTC.

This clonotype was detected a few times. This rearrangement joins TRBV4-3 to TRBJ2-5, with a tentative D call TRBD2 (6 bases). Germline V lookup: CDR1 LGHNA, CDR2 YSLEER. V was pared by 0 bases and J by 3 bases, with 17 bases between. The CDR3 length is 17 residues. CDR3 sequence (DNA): TGCGCCAGCAGCCAAGATTTGCCGGGAGTGGATAAAGAGACCCAGTACTTC. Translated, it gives CASSQDLPGVDKETQYF.

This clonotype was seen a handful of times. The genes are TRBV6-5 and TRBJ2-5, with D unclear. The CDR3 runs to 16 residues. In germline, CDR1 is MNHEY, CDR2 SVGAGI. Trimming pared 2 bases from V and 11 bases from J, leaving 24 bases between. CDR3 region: CASSYGRPSKYNEQYF. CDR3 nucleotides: TGTGCCAGCAGTTACGGACGGCCCTCGAAGTACAATGAGCAGTACTTC.

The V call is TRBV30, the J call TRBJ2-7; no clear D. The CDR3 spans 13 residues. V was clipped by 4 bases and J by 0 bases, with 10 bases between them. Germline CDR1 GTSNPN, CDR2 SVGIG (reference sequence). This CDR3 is CAWNPAYSYEQYF. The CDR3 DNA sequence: TGTGCCTGGAATCCCGCATACTCCTACGAGCAGTACTTC.

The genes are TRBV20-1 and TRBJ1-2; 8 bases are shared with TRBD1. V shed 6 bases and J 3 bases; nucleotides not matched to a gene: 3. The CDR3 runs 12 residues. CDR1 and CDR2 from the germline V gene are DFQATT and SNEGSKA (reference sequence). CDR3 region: CSAPGGDYGYTF. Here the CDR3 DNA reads TGCAGTGCACCAGGGGGCGACTATGGCTACACCTTC.

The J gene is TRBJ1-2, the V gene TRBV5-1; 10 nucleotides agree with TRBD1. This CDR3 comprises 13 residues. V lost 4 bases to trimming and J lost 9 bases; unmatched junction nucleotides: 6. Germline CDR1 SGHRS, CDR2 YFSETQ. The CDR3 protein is CASSTTGGESYTF. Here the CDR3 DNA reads TGCGCCAGCAGCACGACAGGGGGCGAGAGCTACACCTTC.

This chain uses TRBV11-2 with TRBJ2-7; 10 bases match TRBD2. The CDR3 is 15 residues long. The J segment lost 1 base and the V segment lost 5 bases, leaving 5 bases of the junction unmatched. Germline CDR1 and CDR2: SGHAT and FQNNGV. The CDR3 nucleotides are TGTGCCAGCAGCATAGGACTAGCGGTTTCCTACGAGCAGTACTTC. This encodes CASSIGLAVSYEQYF. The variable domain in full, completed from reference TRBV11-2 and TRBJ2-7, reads EAGVAQSPRYKIIEKRQSVAFWCNPISGHATLYWYQQILGQGPKLLIQFQNNGVVDDSQLPKDRFSAERLKGVDSTLKIQPAKLEDSAVYLCASSIGLAVSYEQYFGPGTRLTVT.

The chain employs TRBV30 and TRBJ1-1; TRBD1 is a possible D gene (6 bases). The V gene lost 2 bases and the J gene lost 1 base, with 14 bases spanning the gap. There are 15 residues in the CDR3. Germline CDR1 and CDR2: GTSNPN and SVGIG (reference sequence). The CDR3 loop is CAWSPRGGTNTEAFF. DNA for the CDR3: TGTGCCTGGAGTCCCCGAGGGGGGACGAACACTGAAGCTTTCTTT.